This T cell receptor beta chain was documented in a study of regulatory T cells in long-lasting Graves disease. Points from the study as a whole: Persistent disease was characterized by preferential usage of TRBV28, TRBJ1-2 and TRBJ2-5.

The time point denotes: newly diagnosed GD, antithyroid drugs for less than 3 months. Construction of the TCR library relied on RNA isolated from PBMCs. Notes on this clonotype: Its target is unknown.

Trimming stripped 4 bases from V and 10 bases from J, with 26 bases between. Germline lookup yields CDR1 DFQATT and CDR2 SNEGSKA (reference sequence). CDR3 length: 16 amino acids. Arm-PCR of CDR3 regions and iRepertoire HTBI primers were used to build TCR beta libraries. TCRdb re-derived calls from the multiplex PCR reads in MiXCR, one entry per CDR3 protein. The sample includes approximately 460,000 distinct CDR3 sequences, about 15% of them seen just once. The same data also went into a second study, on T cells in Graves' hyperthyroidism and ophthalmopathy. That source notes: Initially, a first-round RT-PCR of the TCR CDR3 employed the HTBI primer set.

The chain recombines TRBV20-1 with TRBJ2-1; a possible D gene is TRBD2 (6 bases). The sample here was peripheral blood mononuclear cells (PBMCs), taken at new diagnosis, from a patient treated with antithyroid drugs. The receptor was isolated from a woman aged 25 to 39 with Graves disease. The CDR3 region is CSAISLGTGGTEEQFF. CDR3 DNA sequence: TGCAGTGCTATAAGCCTGGGGACTGGCGGGACGGAGGAGCAGTTCTTC.